This TCR beta chain was recorded in a study of monozygotic twins with inflammatory bowel disease. Overall study findings and caveats: The data gave no support to a single strong IBD-associated signal or clonotype.

TCR libraries each used about 3,400 ng of total RNA. TCRdb reprocessed the 5' RACE reads and keeps a single row for each CDR3 protein, giving no DNA. In all, the sample yields about 300,000 distinct CDR3 sequences. In the case of this clonotype: Its target is not known.

Germline V gene sequence: CDR1 SGHRS, CDR2 YFSETQ. The CDR3 spans 18 residues. Material: blood. V is TRBV5-1 and J is TRBJ2-3; the D gene TCRdb calls, TRBD2, cannot be checked with no DNA. The receptor was derived from a human donor with ulcerative colitis or Crohn's disease, or a healthy co-twin of an affected twin (not recorded which). The CDR3 spells CASSLEWRPQGLLDTQYF.